The clone carrying this T cell receptor beta chain was picked up many times. Its antigen remains unknown. V was clipped by 7 bases and J by 0 bases, with 16 bases between them. Per germline, CDR1 PRHDT and CDR2 FYEKMQ (reference sequence). CDR3 size: 15 residues. RNA transcripts were the template for amplifying TCR beta CDR3 regions. The primer set for the first-round RT-PCR of the TCR CDR3 was HTBI. Using its own MiXCR run on the multiplex PCR reads, TCRdb lists one record per CDR3 protein. Here the sample spans 700,000 to 850,000 distinct CDR3 sequences, 35% being singletons. The data originate from a study of T cells in Graves' hyperthyroidism and ophthalmopathy. The study, taken as a whole, reports: A 13 V-J signature model discriminated ophthalmopathy versus stable hyperthyroidism.

The V and J genes are TRBV13 and TRBJ2-7; D perhaps matches TRBD2 (7 bases). The receptor's source is a woman aged 40 to 49 with Graves' hyperthyroidism. The sample consisted of blood. The CDR3 coding sequence is TGTGCCAGCACCCTCGGGGGGCCCAGCTCCTACGAGCAGTACTTC. Its translation is CASTLGGPSSYEQYF.